The table lists the clone carrying this T cell receptor (beta chain) with many counts. The antigen remains unidentified. The data are from a study of T cells after yellow fever vaccination. Study-wide background: Fractions with few cells were prepared using SMART-Seq v4 Ultra Low Input.

A process of 5'RACE template switching, which added a universal primer site and UMIs, was used to make TCR cDNA. Each CDR3 protein is one row after TCRdb ran MiXCR on the 5' RACE reads. The sample includes some 560,000 distinct CDR3 sequences, around 16% of them seen just once. Germline CDR1 LNHDA, CDR2 SQIVND (reference sequence). Trimming shortened V by 8 bases and J by 8 bases, and 10 bases separated the two germline ends. CDR3 length: 12 residues. Broader study findings: In post-booster samples, most primary-vaccination clones reappeared (just under 98% CD4, 88% CD8). Weaker, the secondary response peaked sooner, at day 5 versus 15.

The genes are TRBV19 and TRBJ1-6; TRBD1 might be the D (5 bases). The TCR originated in a man aged 18 to 29 who received the YFV17D yellow fever vaccine. The sequencing here drew on PBMCs, taken 5 days after the first yellow fever vaccination. The CDR3 bases are TGTGCCAGTCGGGACCCACATTCACCCCTCCACTTT. Translated, it gives CASRDPHSPLHF.